These 26 T cell receptor beta chains came from one sample sequenced in a study of blood T cell repertoires in COVID-19 (TCRdb year 2020). To prepare the library, the immunoSEQ multiplex PCR assay was applied. TCRdb mirrors the immuneACCESS table, restricted to in-frame sequences. Some clones are absent from its copies; in checked studies, under half trace to an unresolved V gene, and the reason for the others is unknown. The sample has under 200,000 clones on record, 90% of them singletons. The top ten hold 0.45% to 0.65% of the sample. The sequenced sample consisted of peripheral blood. These receptors were collected from a man aged 50 to 60 with acute or convalescent COVID-19.

CDR3 coding DNA: TGTGCCAGTAGTCCAACAACTACAGGAATCACTGAAGCTTTCTTT. Protein sequence: CASSPTTTGITEAFF. This chain uses TRBV19 with TRBJ1-1; weak D call: TRBD1 (5 bases). The CDR3 spans 15 residues. CDR1 LNHDA and CDR2 SQIVND come from the germline V gene (reference sequence). V was cut by 5 bases and J by 4 bases, with 17 bases left in between.

V and J are TRBV19 and TRBJ1-1, with no clear D. This CDR3 has 13 residues. V lost 5 bases and J lost 1, with 8 bases in between. Germline CDR1 is LNHDA and CDR2 is SQIVND (reference sequence). The CDR3 loop reads CASSFPGNTEAFF. The CDR3 DNA sequence: TGTGCCAGTAGTTTCCCAGGGAACACTGAAGCTTTCTTT.

The chain employs TRBV9 and TRBJ1-3; D remains ambiguous. The germline V gene has CDR1 SGDLS and CDR2 YYNGEE. Between the trimmed V and J ends, which lost 0 bases and 8 bases, there was a span of 15 bases. This CDR3 has 15 amino acids. The CDR3 here is CASSVDGEEADTIYF. As DNA, the CDR3 is TGTGCCAGCAGCGTAGATGGGGAAGAAGCGGACACCATATATTTT.

The J gene is TRBJ2-3, the V gene TRBV5-1; 11 nucleotides agree with TRBD2. The CDR3 is made up of 17 amino acids. Germline values: CDR1 SGHRS, CDR2 YFSETQ. Trimming at V came to 3 bases and at J to 0 bases, leaving 6 bases not matched to a gene. CDR3 region: CASSYGTSGMSTDTQYF. CDR3 coding DNA: TGCGCCAGCAGCTACGGGACTAGCGGAATGAGCACAGATACGCAGTATTTT.

The chain links TRBV28 to TRBJ2-1; 16 bases align to TRBD2. J lost 10 bases, V lost 4 bases, and 4 bases had no gene match. The CDR3 is 15 residues long. CDR1 and CDR2 (germline): MDHEN, SYDVKM. This CDR3 reads CASSSGTSGRGEQFF. For the CDR3, the DNA is TGTGCCAGCAGTTCCGGGACTAGCGGGAGGGGAGAGCAGTTCTTC.

The V gene is TRBV4-2, the J gene TRBJ2-1, with a weak D call TRBD1 (5 bases). V was trimmed by 3 bases and J by 4 bases, leaving 16 bases between them. CDR1 LGHNA and CDR2 YNFKEQ come from the germline V gene. This CDR3 region has 16 residues. The CDR3 sequence is CASSQRTTVIYNEQFF. The CDR3 coding sequence is TGTGCCAGCAGCCAGCGCACGACAGTCATTTACAATGAGCAGTTCTTC.

The J gene is TRBJ2-7, the V gene TRBV18, with D possibly TRBD2 on 5 matching bases. CDR1 and CDR2 (germline): KGHSH, LQKENI. V was shortened by 3 bases and J by 2 bases, with 14 bases between the two germline ends. This CDR3 is 15 amino acids long. The CDR3, as DNA: TGTGCCAGCTCACCGGGAGCGGCCGGAACCTACGAGCAGTACTTC. This gives the protein CASSPGAAGTYEQYF.

The chain links TRBV7-3 to TRBJ2-2, with no clear D. Per germline, CDR1 SGHTA and CDR2 FQGTGA. The CDR3 runs 14 residues. V was shortened by 0 bases and J by 9 bases, with 11 bases between the two germline ends. CDR3 loop: CASSLTHDNWELFF. CDR3 DNA: TGTGCCAGCAGCTTAACGCATGACAATTGGGAGCTGTTTTTT.

This clone has only one observation. The chain couples TRBV7-2 to TRBJ2-1; TRBD2 aligns across 7 bases. Trimming took 3 bases from V and 4 from J; bases not matched to a gene: 6. Germline V gives CDR1 SGHTA, CDR2 FQGNSA. This CDR3 has 15 residues. DNA of the CDR3: TGTGCCAGCAGCTTTAGAAGAGCGGGGTACAATGAGCAGTTCTTC. Translating it yields CASSFRRAGYNEQFF.

The chain recombines TRBV30 with TRBJ1-4, with 10 positions matching TRBD1. This CDR3 is 14 amino acids long. The V and J ends lost 5 bases and 7 bases, in that order; junction bases with no gene match: 7. The germline CDR1 and CDR2 sequences are GTSNPN and SVGIG (reference sequence). The CDR3 coding sequence is TGTGCCTGGGAGAACCGGGACAGGGGTGAAAAACTGTTTTTT. Translation: CAWENRDRGEKLFF.

The chain combines TRBV10-3 with TRBJ1-2; the match to TRBD1 covers 7 bases. Germline CDR1 is ENHRY and CDR2 is SYGVKD. The CDR3 runs to 14 residues. With V trimmed by 3 bases and J by 2 bases, 3 bases remained unmatched. The DNA of the CDR3 is TGTGCCATCAGTGATGGGGGACAGAACTATGGCTACACCTTC. Its translation: CAISDGGQNYGYTF.

The chain combines TRBV5-4 with TRBJ2-7; D perhaps matches TRBD2 (6 bases). Germline CDR1 SGHNT, CDR2 YYREEE (reference sequence). Trimming cost V 1 base and J 2 bases, with 13 bases left between them. The CDR3 contains 15 residues. The CDR3 region has the DNA TGTGCCAGCAGCTTGTTTGGAGGGAGGCCCTACGAGCAGTACTTC. Translated, it gives CASSLFGGRPYEQYF.

This clone appeared a single time. The chain links TRBV18 to TRBJ2-1; the match to TRBD2 covers 8 bases. The CDR3 totals 15 residues. With V trimmed by 4 bases and J by 4 bases, 6 bases remained unmatched. Germline CDR1 is KGHSH and CDR2 is LQKENI. The CDR3 sequence is CASSQRGGRYNEQFF. CDR3 nucleotides: TGTGCCAGCTCACAACGGGGGGGCCGTTACAATGAGCAGTTCTTC.

The gene calls are TRBV28 and TRBJ2-5, with TRBD1 as a possible D gene (6 bases). The CDR3 runs 13 residues. V shed 3 bases and J shed 5 bases, with 10 bases lying between them. Per the germline V gene, CDR1 is MDHEN and CDR2 is SYDVKM. CDR3 region: CASSFQGRETQYF. CDR3 bases: TGTGCCAGCAGTTTCCAGGGGCGGGAGACCCAGTACTTC.

This clone was seen just once. The genes are TRBV28 and TRBJ1-6; D ambiguous. Germline V lookup: CDR1 MDHEN, CDR2 SYDVKM. The CDR3 loop spans 12 amino acids. V shed 3 bases and J shed 10 bases, with 7 bases lying between them. CDR3 residues: CASSLLDSPLHF. CDR3 bases: TGTGCCAGCAGTTTGCTAGACTCACCCCTCCACTTT.

The chain combines TRBV18 with TRBJ2-2; maybe TRBD1 (6 bases). The CDR3 is made up of 18 amino acids. The V gene lost 3 bases and the J gene lost 0 bases, with 17 bases spanning the gap. Germline CDR1 and CDR2: KGHSH and LQKENI. The CDR3 loop reads CASSPTVQTGPNTGELFF. The CDR3 DNA reads TGTGCCAGCTCACCTACGGTTCAGACAGGACCGAACACCGGGGAGCTGTTTTTT.

This chain joins TRBV10-1 and TRBJ1-6, with 8 bases matching TRBD1. Germline V gene sequence: CDR1 WNHNN, CDR2 SYGVQD (reference sequence). This CDR3 contains 15 residues. V gave up 7 bases and J gave up 4 bases; unmatched junction bases: 6. CDR3 sequence reads: CASTTRTGYNSPLHF. The CDR3 nucleotides read TGCGCCAGCACGACCCGGACAGGGTATAATTCACCCCTCCACTTT.

This chain links TRBV24-1 with TRBJ2-6; 7 nucleotides line up with TRBD2. With V trimmed by 4 bases and J by 4 bases, 9 bases remained unmatched. The CDR3 length is 17 residues. Looked up from germline, CDR1 is KGHDR and CDR2 is SFDVKD. The CDR3 protein is CATSEGAGLSGANVLTF. In nucleotides, the CDR3 is TGTGCCACCAGTGAGGGAGCGGGACTGTCGGGGGCCAACGTCCTGACTTTC.

This chain joins TRBV21-1 and TRBJ1-4. TRBV21-1 is shown as a pseudogene. This CDR3 is 19 amino acids long. The CDR3 sequence: CASKKEEAAGDSTNEKLFF. CDR3 DNA: TGTGCCAGCAAAAAAGAAGAGGCCGCGGGTGATTCAACTAATGAAAAACTGTTTTTT.

This chain connects TRBV2 to TRBJ1-1, with D perhaps matching TRBD1 (5 bases). Germline CDR1 reads SNHLY; CDR2 reads FYNNEI. The CDR3 sequence is 10 residues long. Trimming removed 11 bases from V and 8 bases from J, with 12 bases in between. Written as DNA, the CDR3 is TGTGCCCGCGGGGGTTACGAAGCTTTCTTT. This gives the protein CARGGYEAFF.

The chain uses TRBV5-5 and TRBJ1-1; D gene uncertain. This CDR3 has 13 residues. V was cut by 2 bases and J by 6 bases, with 11 bases left in between. Germline values: CDR1 SGHKS, CDR2 YYEKEE (reference sequence). CDR3 loop: CASSFEGYAEAFF. In DNA form, the CDR3 reads TGTGCCAGCAGCTTTGAGGGTTACGCTGAAGCTTTCTTT.

For the CDR3, the DNA is TGTGCCAGTAGTGCACAGGGGAAGGAAAAACTGTTTTTT. Translation gives CASSAQGKEKLFF. This chain joins TRBV19 and TRBJ1-4; 7 bases agree with TRBD1. CDR3 size: 13 residues. J gave up 8 bases and V 5 bases, and 5 bases lay outside the gene matches. Germline V gene lookup returns CDR1 LNHDA and CDR2 SQIVND (reference sequence).

The chain has TRBV9 and TRBJ2-3, with D possibly TRBD2 on 5 matching bases. Looked up from germline, CDR1 is SGDLS and CDR2 is YYNGEE. There are 14 residues in the CDR3. V lost 0 bases, J lost 3 bases, and 8 bases lay in between. The CDR3 DNA follows: TGTGCCAGCAGCGTAGGCGGGTGGACAGATACGCAGTATTTT. Its translation is CASSVGGWTDTQYF.

This chain links TRBV29-1 with TRBJ1-6; D is perhaps TRBD1 (5 bases). Trimming left V 5 bases short and J 1 base short, with 6 bases between. The CDR3 is made up of 13 amino acids. Germline CDR1 reads SQVTM; CDR2 reads ANQGSEA. The CDR3 protein is CSVRQSYNSPLHF. The CDR3 DNA sequence: TGCAGCGTTCGACAGTCCTATAATTCACCCCTCCACTTT.

This clone showed up just once. The chain recombines TRBV2 with TRBJ1-6, with 8 bases that match TRBD1. V dropped 5 bases and J dropped 7; count of bases not matched to a gene: 4. The CDR3 has 14 amino acids. In germline, CDR1 is SNHLY, CDR2 FYNNEI. CDR3 loop: CASSFDRGNSPLHF. CDR3 nucleotide sequence: TGTGCCAGCAGTTTCGACAGGGGCAATTCACCCCTCCACTTT.

The chain employs TRBV6-6 and TRBJ1-2; no firm D call. Trimming pared 0 bases from V and 2 bases from J, leaving 7 bases between. This CDR3 is built from 14 residues. Per the germline V gene, CDR1 is MNHNY and CDR2 is SVGAGI (reference sequence). The CDR3 nucleotides read TGTGCCAGCAGTTACTCGCCCGGGAACTATGGCTACACCTTC. Residues: CASSYSPGNYGYTF.